The entry below gives a single T cell receptor (beta chain) sequence along with its context. This clonotype appeared many times. Its antigen remains unidentified. The record has no base qualities; no much larger clone is one base away. The library was generated by RT-PCR. The sequencer was an Illumina HiSeq 2500. In TCRdb, the public reads were trimmed at Q25 with fastp and aligned with MiXCR, with productive beta chains retained. Every distinct CDR3 protein forms one entry, paired with its most common genes and DNA. In all, the sample holds roughly 520,000 distinct CDR3 sequences, and 25% of those were seen once. Approximately 2% of the sample belongs to the ten largest clones. The sample is drawn from a study of response to subunit inactivated influenza vaccine listed by TCRdb under 2018. Regarding the complete study: Deep quantitative T cell receptor repertoire profiling was used in the study to track responses to a trivalent subunit inactivated influenza vaccine. What the authors observed across the whole study: It was suggested by the authors that each seasonal influenza vaccination may recruit only a limited number of new T cells.

Sequences SGHDT (CDR1) and YYEEEE (CDR2) are obtained from the germline V gene. CDR3 length: 11 amino acids, cysteine to phenylalanine. Only the CDR3 DNA stays, 33 bases, in frame from base 1. Trimmed from V: 6 bases; trimmed from J: 6 bases; junction bases lacking a gene match: 2. This sequence was found in a man aged 50-59 years who received an inactivated influenza vaccine. Donor details come from another sample of the same person, matched by shared clones. The V gene is TRBV5-6 and the J gene is TRBJ1-1; 7 bases in between match TRBD1. The sequencing used CD4+ T cells sorted from PBMCs, collected around 5 days after vaccination. Read as DNA, the sequence is TGTGCCAGCAACCAGGGGGCTGAAGCTTTCTTT. It translates as CASNQGAEAFF.